This T cell receptor beta chain is from a study of regulatory T cells in long-lasting Graves disease (dated by TCRdb to about 2021). In the study overall: Newly diagnosed Graves' disease patients had taken antithyroid drugs for less than 3 months. The study was conducted in China and was registered as a clinical trial. A total of around 35 samples underwent TCR sequencing: some 13 from persistent and roughly 20 from newly diagnosed Graves' disease patients. This study used TCR sequencing and RNA sequencing of peripheral blood to compare persistent Graves' disease patients against newly diagnosed Graves' disease patients. Overall study outcomes, separate from this receptor: TRBV28, TRBJ1-2 and TRBJ2-5 were preferentially used in persistent disease, while TRBV20-1 and TRBJ2-1 were favored in newly diagnosed disease. Only the TCR beta chain was sequenced and analyzed. Lower TCR Shannon entropy and fewer highly expanded clones were observed in persistent Graves' disease patients than in newly diagnosed patients, which suggested clonal expansion. The study examined only peripheral blood because the primary lesion, thyroid tissue, could not be accessed. The authors acknowledged the small sample size as a limitation that may reduce accuracy. A larger number of public clonotypes was shared among persistent patients (fewer than 3,000) than among newly diagnosed patients (approximately 1,000).

This clonotype was seen a few times. Its antigen is unknown. Nothing much larger sits one base from this clone, and base qualities are not available. The time point label for this specimen denotes: newly diagnosed GD, antithyroid drugs for less than 3 months. For both TCR sequencing and RNA sequencing, RNA was extracted from PBMCs using TRIzol. Graves' disease was diagnosed according to American Thyroid Association guidelines. The patients came from an endocrinology department in Xi'an, China. Each patient gave approximately 9 milliliters of peripheral blood, collected in an EDTA anticoagulant tube. Ficoll Paque Plus density gradient separation was used to isolate PBMCs, and no additional T cell sorting was done. An Agilent 2100 Bioanalyzer and agarose gel were used to check RNA quality, while a NanoDrop 2000 measured RNA concentration. Library construction relied on multiplex PCR. Sequenced on an Illumina HiSeq 4000. To build TCR beta libraries, CDR3 regions were amplified by Arm-PCR using iRepertoire HTBI primers. Before sequencing, the PCR products went through gel purification. In the authors' own workflow: Gene usage analysis of CDR3 amino acid clonotypes relied on the roughly 60 TRBV and around 14 TRBJ segments identified across samples. COPE and FqMerger were used to merge the filtered high-quality paired reads into contigs. BLAST was used to align contigs to IMGT TRBV, TRBD and TRBJ reference genes, and CDR3 was defined according to IMGT. Highly expanded clones were defined as clonotypes with a frequency above 0.1%. Shannon entropy was used to measure repertoire diversity, and the Gini coefficient was used to measure V-J evenness. Clonotypes shared by more than one individual were considered public. The raw public data were reprocessed by TCRdb itself: fastp quality trimming at Q25, MiXCR clonotype calling, in-frame beta chains only. Each CDR3 protein appears once, grouped with its most common genes and DNA. The V and J calls were not made by the authors but by TCRdb's processing. Across this sample there are roughly 610,000 distinct CDR3 sequences, with 15% to 20% seen only once. About 17% of the sample is in the top ten clones.

As encoded in the germline V gene (reference sequence), CDR1 is GTSNPN while CDR2 is SVGIG. From the cysteine up to the phenylalanine, the CDR3 has a length of 12 residues. The only DNA kept is the CDR3, 36 bases in frame from the first base. V and J are truncated by 7 bases and 3 bases respectively, leaving an intervening sequence of 11 bases. The same data also went into a second study, on T cells in Graves' hyperthyroidism and ophthalmopathy. In that second paper, the authors write: Stable Graves' hyperthyroidism was defined as no progression to ophthalmopathy during 18 months of follow-up. Hyperthyroidism patients were newly diagnosed, had a disease duration of under 2 months, and were aged 18 to 65 years. The study excluded patients with uncontrolled infections, other autoimmune diseases, pregnancy or lactation. Clinical symptoms, serum thyroxine and TRAb, thyroid ultrasound, and orbital computed tomography formed the basis for the diagnoses. The first round of RT-PCR for the TCR CDR3 was performed with the HTBI primer set and the Qiagen OneStep RT-PCR kit. Blood samples also contained most of the expanded thyroid clonotypes (frequency above 0.001), which suggests that blood repertoires may reflect thyroid immune responses. In cross-validation, a model built on a 13 V-J signature told ophthalmopathy apart from stable hyperthyroidism with about 90% sensitivity and about 81% specificity, and in testing the same model reached 80%/75%. In validation, the model predicted progression to ophthalmopathy with 65% to 71% sensitivity and 72.22% specificity, a median of around six months before onset. TCR V-J signatures able to tell the groups apart were searched for in a discovery cohort of 90 to 100 patients, of whom over 40 had Graves' ophthalmopathy and about 60 had stable Graves' hyperthyroidism. Whether ophthalmopathy could be predicted prospectively was tested in an independent validation cohort made up of 18 to 20 hyperthyroidism patients plus 17 patients who later progressed to ophthalmopathy. For training and testing, the roughly 97 patients in the discovery cohort were randomly divided in a 7:3 ratio. The study also compared thyroid tissue and blood T-cell repertoires from roughly six Graves' hyperthyroidism patients. After blood sampling, hyperthyroidism patients were treated with methimazole at a starting dose of 30 mg daily, and ophthalmopathy patients were treated with high-dose intravenous methylprednisolone. Libraries were constructed in a second round of multiplex PCR, after which size selection and purification were performed. Sequencing of the libraries was done on an Illumina HiSeq2000 using paired-end 100 bp reads. SOAPnuke was used to process the raw data, removing reads that contained adapters or uncalled bases, had a mean Phred below 15, or lacked an exact match to the constant primer or identifier. COPE v1.2.5 was used to merge the high-quality paired reads, and each unique nucleotide sequence was defined as a clonotype. MiTCR v1.1 was used to align the clonotypes against IMGT TRBV, TRBD and TRBJ reference segments. Only V-J combinations with frequency above 0.0001, covering 99% to 99.2% of repertoires, were analysed. The TCS score was defined as F50 (clonal expansion) divided by E x V (chaos), with BLOSUM62-based TCRdist calculated between CDR3 peptides within each V-J. Welch's t-statistics and random forest reduced just over 500 V-J features to roughly 13, which were used in a naive Bayes classifier (R e1071). No statistical method was used to set the sample size in advance, and investigators knew the group allocation. The paper reports TCR Vbeta CDR3 sequencing of roughly 140 peripheral blood samples: fewer than 50 ophthalmopathy, under 85 hyperthyroidism and 17 progressor patients.

Sequences were derived from peripheral blood mononuclear cells (PBMCs), sampled at new diagnosis, from a patient treated with antithyroid drugs. The V and J segments used are TRBV30 and TRBJ2-3; TRBD2 is a weak D gene call, 5 bases matching. This receptor was identified in a woman younger than 45 with Graves disease. Donor details come from another sample of the same person, matched by shared clones. The sequence in DNA is TGTGCCTTGAGGGCGCTGACAGATACGCAGTATTTT. Its coded protein is CALRALTDTQYF.